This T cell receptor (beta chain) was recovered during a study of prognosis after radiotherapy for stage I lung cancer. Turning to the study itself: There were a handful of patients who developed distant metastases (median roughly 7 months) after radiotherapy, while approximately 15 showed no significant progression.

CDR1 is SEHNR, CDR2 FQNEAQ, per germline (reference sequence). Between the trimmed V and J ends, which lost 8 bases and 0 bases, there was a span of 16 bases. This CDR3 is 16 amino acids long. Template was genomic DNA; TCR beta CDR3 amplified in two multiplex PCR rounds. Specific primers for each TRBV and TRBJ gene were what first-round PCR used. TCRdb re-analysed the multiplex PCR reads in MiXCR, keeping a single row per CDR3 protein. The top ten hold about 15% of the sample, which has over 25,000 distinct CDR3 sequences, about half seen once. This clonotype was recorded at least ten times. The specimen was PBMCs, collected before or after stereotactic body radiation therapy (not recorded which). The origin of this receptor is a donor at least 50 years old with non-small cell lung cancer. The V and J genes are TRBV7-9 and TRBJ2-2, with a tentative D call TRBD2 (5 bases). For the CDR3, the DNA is TGTGCCAGCCACTTCGATCTAGCAGCGAACACCGGGGAGCTGTTTTTT. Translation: CASHFDLAANTGELFF. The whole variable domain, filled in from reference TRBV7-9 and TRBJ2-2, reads DTGVSQNPRHKITKRGQNVTFRCDPISEHNRLYWYRQTLGQGPEFLTYFQNEAQLEKSRLLSDRFSAERPKGSFSTLEIQRTEQGDSAMYLCASHFDLAANTGELFFGEGSRLTVL.